These 19 T cell receptor beta chains originate from one sample sequenced in a study of T cells in Graves' hyperthyroidism and ophthalmopathy (dated 2019 in TCRdb). Library creation used multiplex PCR. The listed sequencing device is Illumina HiSeq 2000. The TCR beta CDR3 regions were amplified from the RNA transcripts. For the first round of RT-PCR on the TCR CDR3, the HTBI primer set was used together with the Qiagen OneStep RT-PCR kit. TCRdb reanalyzed the raw reads on its own, using fastp at Q25 for trimming and MiXCR for clone calling, and kept in-frame beta chains. One record per CDR3 amino acid sequence lists the most common genes and DNA. The sample profile shows fewer than 450,000 distinct CDR3 sequences; 17% of them were found once. Jointly, the top ten make up almost 35% of the sample. The source material was blood. The source of these receptors is a woman younger than 45 with Graves' hyperthyroidism that later progressed to Graves' ophthalmopathy.

This clonotype was recorded a few times. This chain links TRBV18 with TRBJ2-7, with 7 nucleotides matching TRBD1. Germline loops: CDR1 KGHSH, CDR2 LQKENI. The trim removed 6 bases at V and 6 bases at J, leaving 14 bases unmatched. This CDR3 has 15 amino acids. The CDR3 sequence: CASSPIHVQGTEQYF. As DNA, the CDR3 is TGTGCCAGCTCCCCCATCCACGTACAGGGGACCGAGCAGTACTTC.

This clonotype has only a few counts. This rearrangement joins TRBV7-9 to TRBJ2-2; tentatively, D is TRBD1 (5 bases). CDR1 is SEHNR and CDR2 is FQNEAQ in the germline V gene (reference sequence). Deletions cut 2 bases from V and 4 bases from J, with 14 bases between. The CDR3 sequence is 16 residues long. Written as DNA, the CDR3 is TGTGCCAGCAGCTTAATAGGGGCAGGGATCACCGGGGAGCTGTTTTTT. It codes for CASSLIGAGITGELFF.

This clonotype was detected ten times or more. CDR3 residues: CASSEESGSRGDTQYF. In DNA form, the CDR3 reads TGTGCCAGCAGTGAAGAAAGTGGGTCTCGTGGGGATACGCAGTATTTT. The chain joins TRBV25-1 to TRBJ2-3; D ambiguous. Trimming left V 2 bases short and J 6 bases short, with 18 bases between. This CDR3 region has 16 residues. CDR1 is MGHDK, CDR2 SYGVNS, per germline. Complete variable domain (other parts from reference TRBV25-1 and TRBJ2-3): EADIYQTPRYLVIGTGKKITLECSQTMGHDKMYWYQQDPGMELHLIHYSYGVNSTEKGDLSSESTVSRIRTEHFPLTLESARPSHTSQYLCASSEESGSRGDTQYFGPGTRLTVL.

This chain uses TRBV20-1 with TRBJ2-1, with 7 bases lining up with TRBD2. The CDR3 loop spans 18 amino acids. The germline V gene encodes CDR1 DFQATT and CDR2 SNEGSKA (reference sequence). The trim removed 3 bases at V and 8 bases at J, leaving 22 bases unmatched. This CDR3 reads CSARTASPRASGWDEQFF. The CDR3 region has the DNA TGCAGTGCTAGGACTGCAAGCCCAAGGGCTAGCGGTTGGGATGAGCAGTTCTTC.

This clonotype turned up a few times. This chain links TRBV7-8 with TRBJ1-2; D gene ambiguous. Trimming removed 3 bases at V and 3 bases at J, with 11 bases between. Germline V lookup: CDR1 SGHVS, CDR2 FQNEAQ. The CDR3 sequence is 14 residues long. CDR3 region: CASSLSAQDYGYTF. In nucleotides, the CDR3 is TGTGCCAGCAGCTTGTCTGCTCAAGACTATGGCTACACCTTC.

This rearrangement joins TRBV6-1 to TRBJ1-5, with D possibly matching TRBD1 (5 bases). V lost 3 bases to trimming and J lost 4 bases, with 13 bases between them. CDR3 size: 15 residues. CDR1 and CDR2 (germline): MNHNS, SASEGT. The CDR3 region has the DNA TGTGCCAGCAGTGAGGGGGGGGGGATAAATCAGCCCCAGCATTTT. Its protein is CASSEGGGINQPQHF.

This clonotype has a count of ten or more. The chain uses TRBV27 and TRBJ1-2, with 8 positions matching TRBD1. V gave up 4 bases and J gave up 4 bases; unmatched junction bases: 8. Looked up from germline, CDR1 is MNHEY and CDR2 is SMNVEV (reference sequence). The CDR3 runs to 15 residues. The chain's CDR3 is CASSSYRGALYGYTF. In nucleotides, the CDR3 is TGTGCCAGCAGTTCCTACAGGGGGGCCCTCTATGGCTACACCTTC.

This clonotype was seen a few times. The V call is TRBV5-1, the J call TRBJ1-2, with D unresolved. This CDR3 contains 13 residues. V was trimmed by 1 base and J by 6 bases, leaving 10 bases between them. CDR1 is SGHRS and CDR2 is YFSETQ in the germline V gene. For the CDR3, the DNA is TGCGCCAGCAGCTTGAGTGGGCGAGATGGCTACACCTTC. Protein: CASSLSGRDGYTF.

The sample holds many counts of this clonotype. This chain joins TRBV7-2 and TRBJ2-3; D is unresolved. Trimming stripped 2 bases from V and 5 bases from J, with 11 bases between. This CDR3 has 14 residues. From germline, CDR1 is SGHTA and CDR2 FQGNSA. CDR3 bases: TGTGCCAGCAGCTTAATATCGCTGGGAGATACGCAGTATTTT. It codes for CASSLISLGDTQYF.

In this sample, this clonotype turned up many times. The chain joins TRBV12-3 or TRBV12-4 to TRBJ2-5; D is undetermined. The CDR3 spans 14 residues. The V gene lost 2 bases and the J gene lost 5 bases, with 12 bases spanning the gap. The chain's CDR3 is CASSLSSGSETQYF. The CDR3 DNA reads as TGTGCCAGCAGTTTAAGTTCTGGGTCGGAGACCCAGTACTTC.

As regards this clonotype: A read error may explain this, as a much larger clone is one base away. The rearrangement joins TRBV28 to TRBJ1-2; TRBD1 agrees at 9 bases. Germline loops: CDR1 MDHEN, CDR2 SYDVKM. There are 14 residues in the CDR3. The CDR3 coding sequence is TGTGCCAGCAGTTACGGACAGGGGACCTATGGCTGCACCTTC. Amino acids: CASSYGQGTYGCTF.

The chain is built from TRBV18 and TRBJ2-6; D may correspond to TRBD1 or TRBD2 (5 bases each). Germline V lookup: CDR1 KGHSH, CDR2 LQKENI. The CDR3 spans 16 residues. With 4 bases removed from V and 0 bases from J, the gap between germline ends came to 10 bases. As DNA, the CDR3 is TGTGCCAGCTCACGGGACCGATACTCTGGGGCCAACGTCCTGACTTTC. This codes for CASSRDRYSGANVLTF.

This clonotype was seen repeatedly, ten times or more. The chain couples TRBV24-1 to TRBJ2-3; no reliable D call. The CDR3 covers 15 residues. V lost 1 base to trimming and J lost 3 bases, with 10 bases between them. The germline V gene has CDR1 KGHDR and CDR2 SFDVKD. This CDR3 reads CATSDLVNRTDTQYF. The CDR3 DNA reads as TGTGCCACCAGTGATTTAGTGAATAGGACAGATACGCAGTATTTT.

To note about this clonotype: A read error may account for a junction end that differs from germline. The V and J genes are TRBV5-1 and TRBJ1-2, with D perhaps TRBD1 (5 bases). CDR3 length equals 13 residues. Germline V gives CDR1 SGHRS, CDR2 YFSETQ. CDR3 in DNA: TGCACCAGCAGCCACTGGGGGGGTTATGGCTACACCTTC. Its protein is CTSSHWGGYGYTF. Based on the CDR3 plus reference TRBV5-1 and TRBJ1-2, the full variable domain is KAGVTQTPRYLIKTRGQQVTLSCSPISGHRSVSWYQQTPGQGLQFLFEYFSETQRNKGNFPGRFSGRQFSNSRSEMNVSTLELGDSALYLCTSSHWGGYGYTFGSGTRLTVV.

The CDR3 sequence: CATSRDPGFTYEQYF. The CDR3 DNA follows: TGTGCCACCAGCAGAGATCCAGGGTTTACCTACGAGCAGTACTTC. This chain connects TRBV15 to TRBJ2-7; D might be TRBD1 (5 bases). Trimming left V 0 bases short and J 2 bases short, with 11 bases between. This CDR3 has 15 residues. The germline CDR1 and CDR2 sequences are LNHNV and YYDKDF (reference sequence). The full variable domain, completed using reference TRBV15 and TRBJ2-7, is DAMVIQNPRYQVTQFGKPVTLSCSQTLNHNVMYWYQQKSSQAPKLLFHYYDKDFNNEADTPDNFQSRRPNTSFCFLDIRSPGLGDTAMYLCATSRDPGFTYEQYFGPGTRLTVT.

The chain joins TRBV19 to TRBJ2-4; no reliable D call. Trimming cost V 0 bases and J 15 bases, with 9 bases left between them. Germline loops: CDR1 LNHDA, CDR2 SQIVND (reference sequence). The CDR3 has 11 amino acids. CDR3 amino acids: CASSIEATMYF. Written as DNA, the CDR3 is TGTGCCAGTAGTATAGAGGCCACGATGTACTTC. Complete variable domain (other parts from reference TRBV19 and TRBJ2-4): DGGITQSPKYLFRKEGQNVTLSCEQNLNHDAMYWYRQDPGQGLRLIYYSQIVNDFQKGDIAEGYSVSREKKESFPLTVTSAQKNPTAFYLCASSIEATMYFGAGTRLSVL.

This clonotype has ten or more counts. The chain links TRBV2 to TRBJ2-2; D possibly corresponds to TRBD2 (6 bases). Germline-derived CDR1 and CDR2 are SNHLY and FYNNEI. CDR3 size: 16 residues. V lost 7 bases, J lost 5 bases, and 20 bases lay in between. CDR3 region: CASTGTGTGRTGELFF. CDR3 DNA sequence: TGTGCCAGCACCGGAACCGGGACTGGTAGGACCGGGGAGCTGTTTTTT.

Ten or more counts support this clonotype. This chain links TRBV28 with TRBJ1-2; TRBD1 agrees at 7 bases. V shed 4 bases and J 1 base; nucleotides not matched to a gene: 9. This CDR3 spans 16 amino acids. Germline V gene lookup returns CDR1 MDHEN and CDR2 SYDVKM. The CDR3 region has the DNA TGTGCCAGCAGTTCTCCCGGGACAGTGGTTAACTATGGCTACACCTTC. This sequence encodes CASSSPGTVVNYGYTF.

Only a few counts were recorded for this clonotype. The gene calls are TRBV19 and TRBJ1-2; no firm D call. V was trimmed by 7 bases and J by 6 bases, leaving 15 bases between them. The CDR3 sequence is 13 residues long. Germline V gene data show CDR1 as LNHDA and CDR2 as SQIVND (reference sequence). The DNA for the CDR3 is TGTGCCAGTACCTCCTCGGGGATCCATGGCTACACCTTC. This sequence encodes CASTSSGIHGYTF.